This TCR beta chain stems from a study of T-cell reconstitution after alpha-beta-depleted transplantation in children. This clonotype was detected only a few times. Researchers prepared the TCRbeta library using unique molecular identifiers, the study reports. TCRdb reanalysed the PCR reads using MiXCR and keeps one entry per CDR3 protein. The sample holds about 400,000 distinct CDR3 sequences; 20% are singletons and the top ten take approximately 3.8%. The junction had 12 bases not matched to a gene; V was cut back by 0 bases and J by 4 bases. The CDR3 spans 18 residues. Germline loops: CDR1 SGHRS, CDR2 YFSETQ.

The chain joins TRBV5-1 to TRBJ1-1, with 10 bases lining up with TRBD1. The specimen comprised PBMCs from the stem cell graft donor, sampled from the stem cell graft. The clonotype was recovered from a human donor who donated a stem cell graft to a child with acute myeloid leukemia. CDR3 protein: CASSLDRDRGPKSTEAFF. As DNA, the CDR3 is TGCGCCAGCAGCTTGGATCGGGACAGGGGTCCGAAGAGCACTGAAGCTTTCTTT.